This paragraph covers one TCR beta chain sequence. The antigen is undetermined. The CDR3 loop spans 12 amino acids. Looked up from germline, CDR1 is SNHLY and CDR2 is FYNNEI. Trimming removed 3 bases from V and 4 bases from J, with 6 bases in between. This sample is drawn from a study of identical twins. Study observations and caveats: Conclusions rested on cross-sectional statistics rather than following the same donors.

Unique molecular identifiers were present on the cDNA, and a universal primer site came from template switching. TCRdb independently ran MiXCR on the 5' RACE reads; one entry per CDR3 protein. The sample has approximately 500,000 distinct CDR3 sequences, less than 25% seen once. Healthy Caucasians were all of the donors. The data were also submitted as part of a second study, on T cells expressing NK-cell markers.

The chain carries TRBV2 and TRBJ2-5; no clear D gene. The sequenced sample consisted of CD4+ T cells sorted from blood. The clonotype originates from a woman aged 18 to 35 in good health. In DNA form, the CDR3 reads TGTGCCAGCAGTGAGGTTCCAGAGACCCAGTACTTC. Its protein is CASSEVPETQYF.